Listed below are T cell receptor beta chains from one sample, sequenced in a study of cytomegalovirus exposure and HLA in healthy donors. The method was immunoSEQ multiplex PCR; TCRdb's version includes in-frame clones alone and lacks a portion of them. The sample lists over 150,000 clones, 65% to 75% occurring once. Sequencing was carried out using PBMCs. The receptors derive from a young man in good health and CMV-seronegative. CDR3s leave out the opening cysteine and the closing phenylalanine or tryptophan. Some rows have no size entry. The others give once, few or many, or a class for an expanded clone.

clone_size v_call cdr3_aa
. TRBV5-1 ASSGQGAGETQY
few TRBV19 ASSTPTGGTNTEAF
. TRBV4-1 ASSQERGNYGYT
. TRBV9 ASSVQGRETQY
. TRBV7-2 ASSSGGSSGNTIY
. TRBV6-5 ASSSTGPSNQPQH
. TRBV29-1 SVEGHGDGYT
. TRBV9 ASSYKQGGNTEAF
. TRBV7-2 ASSLERSPTDTQY
. TRBV7-9 ASSSGQGWDNEQF
. TRBV2 ASTGGGRGGLKETQY